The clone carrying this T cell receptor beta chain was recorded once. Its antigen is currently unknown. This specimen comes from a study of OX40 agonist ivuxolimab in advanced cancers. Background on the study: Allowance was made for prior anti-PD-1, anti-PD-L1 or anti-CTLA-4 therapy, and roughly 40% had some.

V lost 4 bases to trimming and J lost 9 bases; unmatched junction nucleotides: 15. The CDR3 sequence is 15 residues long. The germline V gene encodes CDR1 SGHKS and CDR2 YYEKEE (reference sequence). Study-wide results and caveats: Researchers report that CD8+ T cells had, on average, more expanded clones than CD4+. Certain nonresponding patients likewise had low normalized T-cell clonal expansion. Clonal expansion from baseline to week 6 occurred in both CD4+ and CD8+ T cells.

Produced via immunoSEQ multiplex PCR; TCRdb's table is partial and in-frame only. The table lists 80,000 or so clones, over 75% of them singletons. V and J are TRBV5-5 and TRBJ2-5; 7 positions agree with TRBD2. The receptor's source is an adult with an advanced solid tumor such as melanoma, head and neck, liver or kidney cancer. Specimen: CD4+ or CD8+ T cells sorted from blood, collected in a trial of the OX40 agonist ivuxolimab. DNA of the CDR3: TGTGCCAGCAGCCTGGGGACTACCTCTTTGGGGGCCCAGTACTTC. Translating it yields CASSLGTTSLGAQYF.